The TCR beta chain under discussion was sequenced for a study of identifying expanded T cells in peripheral blood. Per the germline V gene, CDR1 is MDHEN and CDR2 is SYDVKM. Trimming removed 3 bases at V and 5 bases at J, with 13 bases between. The CDR3 is 14 residues long. Turning to this clone: Its antigen is still unknown.

Collection occurred without any documented infections or immune events in donors. The method was immunoSEQ multiplex PCR; TCRdb's version includes in-frame clones alone and lacks a portion of them. The table lists fewer than 65,000 clones, about 87% of them singletons, with roughly 5% in the top ten. Study results and caveats: Clone count variance between approximately 2-week samples rose with total template count. About 1.2 clones differed between technical replicates, versus about 16 and 19 over time.

The clonotype comes from a person aged 18 to 70 in good health. The chain recombines TRBV28 with TRBJ2-5, with D possibly matching TRBD2 (6 bases). What was sequenced was blood. This chain's CDR3 is CASSFTGGRETQYF. CDR3 nucleotides: TGTGCCAGCAGTTTCACGGGTGGGAGGGAGACCCAGTACTTC.